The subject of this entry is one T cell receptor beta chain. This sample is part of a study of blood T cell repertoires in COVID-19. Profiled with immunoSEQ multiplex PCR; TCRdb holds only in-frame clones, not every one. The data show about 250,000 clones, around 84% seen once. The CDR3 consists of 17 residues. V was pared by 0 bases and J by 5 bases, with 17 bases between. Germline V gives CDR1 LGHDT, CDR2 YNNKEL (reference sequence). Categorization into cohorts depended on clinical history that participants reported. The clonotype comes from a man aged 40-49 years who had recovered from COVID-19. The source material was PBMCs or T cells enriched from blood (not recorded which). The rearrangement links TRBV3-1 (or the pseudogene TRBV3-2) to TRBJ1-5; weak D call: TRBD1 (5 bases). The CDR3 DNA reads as TGTGCCAGCAGCCAAGACCTCTGGTCAGCGGGGGATCAGCCCCAGCATTTT. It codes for CASSQDLWSAGDQPQHF.